These 4 T cell receptor beta chains originate from one sample sequenced in a study of blood T cell repertoires in COVID-19. Measured with immunoSEQ multiplex PCR; TCRdb has only the in-frame clones, and not every one. The repertoire consists of about 350,000 clones, with around 87% occurring once and the leading ten covering roughly 5%. Material: PBMCs or T cells enriched from blood (not recorded which). The source of these receptors is a woman aged 25 to 39 who had recovered from COVID-19.

With respect to this clone: The sample holds other DNA sequences that translate to the same CDR3. The rearrangement joins TRBV12-3 or TRBV12-4 to TRBJ1-1; no clear D. Deletions cut 3 bases from V and 1 base from J, with 6 bases between. The CDR3 is made up of 13 amino acids. The CDR3 nucleotides are TGTGCCAGCAGTTTCGGGAGGAACACTGAAGCTTTCTTT. Its protein product is CASSFGRNTEAFF.

This chain links TRBV3-1 (or the pseudogene TRBV3-2) with TRBJ2-4; D ambiguous. With 1 base removed from V and 7 bases from J, the gap between germline ends came to 14 bases. Germline V gene lookup returns CDR1 LGHDT and CDR2 YNNKEL (reference sequence). This CDR3 has 15 residues. In DNA, the CDR3 is TGTGCCAGCAGCCAAGGAATAGTCCAGGTTAACATTCAGTACTTC. It yields the protein CASSQGIVQVNIQYF.

The chain is built from TRBV5-6 and TRBJ1-2; 8 bases are a match to TRBD1. From germline, CDR1 is SGHDT and CDR2 YYEEEE. The CDR3 sequence is 15 residues long. J was trimmed by 6 bases and V by 9 bases; bases with no gene match: 16. CDR3 residues: CATVTFGTGADGYTF. The CDR3 coding sequence is TGTGCCACCGTCACTTTCGGGACAGGAGCAGATGGCTACACCTTC.

This chain connects TRBV3-1 (or the pseudogene TRBV3-2) to TRBJ2-3; 8 bases are a match to TRBD2. The CDR3 totals 17 residues. The junction had 6 bases not matched to a gene; V was cut back by 0 bases and J by 1 base. CDR1 and CDR2 (germline): LGHDT, YNNKEL (reference sequence). The CDR3 loop is CASSQDSGTRGTDTQYF. For the CDR3, the DNA is TGTGCCAGCAGCCAAGACTCCGGGACTAGAGGCACAGATACGCAGTATTTT.